These 2 T cell receptor beta chains came from one sample sequenced in a study of T-cell reconstitution after alpha-beta-depleted transplantation in children. This sample's TCRbeta library carried unique molecular identifier barcodes. TCRdb reanalysed the PCR reads using MiXCR and keeps one entry per CDR3 protein. Of around 380,000 distinct CDR3 sequences in the sample, roughly 10% are singletons; the top ten hold roughly 6%. This specimen consisted of PBMCs from the stem cell graft donor, obtained from the stem cell graft. These receptors were collected from a human donor who donated a stem cell graft to a child with acute myeloid leukemia.

V usage is TRBV20-1 and J usage is TRBJ2-4; 9 bases line up with TRBD2. The ends lost 0 bases at V and 7 bases at J; junction bases unmatched: 7. The length of the CDR3 is 15 residues. Germline V gives CDR1 DFQATT, CDR2 SNEGSKA (reference sequence). CDR3 sequence reads: CSARDPRTSDNIQYF. DNA for the CDR3: TGCAGTGCTAGAGACCCCCGGACTAGCGATAACATTCAGTACTTC.

This clonotype turned up a few times. The rearrangement uses TRBV20-1 and TRBJ2-3; TRBD2 matches at 7 bases. Per the germline V gene, CDR1 is DFQATT and CDR2 is SNEGSKA (reference sequence). Germline trimming cut 1 base from V and 0 bases from J; bases unmatched to any gene: 10. The CDR3 runs to 17 residues. CDR3 DNA sequence: TGCAGTGCTAGAGCGGTGGGACTAACAACTAGCACAGATACGCAGTATTTT. It codes for CSARAVGLTTSTDTQYF.